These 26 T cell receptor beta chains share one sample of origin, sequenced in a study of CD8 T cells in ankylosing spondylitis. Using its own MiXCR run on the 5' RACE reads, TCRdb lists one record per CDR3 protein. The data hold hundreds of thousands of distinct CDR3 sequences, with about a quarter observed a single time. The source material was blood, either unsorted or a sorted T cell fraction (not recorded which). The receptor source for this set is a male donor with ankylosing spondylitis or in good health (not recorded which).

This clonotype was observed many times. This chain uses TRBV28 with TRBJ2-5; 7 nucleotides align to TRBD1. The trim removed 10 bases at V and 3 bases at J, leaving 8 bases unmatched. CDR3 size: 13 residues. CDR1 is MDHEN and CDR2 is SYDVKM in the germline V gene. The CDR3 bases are TGTGCCACCTCCGGGACAGCCAAAGAGACCCAGTACTTC. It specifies CATSGTAKETQYF.

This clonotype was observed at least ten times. Here the CDR3 DNA reads TGTGCCAGCAGCTTTCAGGGTACAGGGGGAGCTTTCTTT. Translation: CASSFQGTGGAFF. The rearrangement links TRBV5-6 to TRBJ1-1; 8 positions match TRBD1. Germline V gene sequence: CDR1 SGHDT, CDR2 YYEEEE. V shed 2 bases, J shed 10 bases, and the junction held 7 bases outside the gene matches. This CDR3 spans 13 amino acids.

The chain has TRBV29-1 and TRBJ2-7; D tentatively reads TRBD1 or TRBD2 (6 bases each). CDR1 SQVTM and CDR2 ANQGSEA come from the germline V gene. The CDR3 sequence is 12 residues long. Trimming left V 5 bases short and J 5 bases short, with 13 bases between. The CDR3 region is CSVRGGNDEQYF. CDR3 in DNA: TGCAGCGTTAGAGGGGGGAACGACGAGCAGTACTTC.

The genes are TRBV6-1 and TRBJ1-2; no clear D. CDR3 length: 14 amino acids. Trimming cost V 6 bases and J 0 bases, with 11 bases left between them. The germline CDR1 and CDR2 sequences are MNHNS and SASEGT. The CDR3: CASRADGTNYGYTF. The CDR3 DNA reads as TGTGCCAGCAGGGCGGACGGCACTAACTATGGCTACACCTTC.

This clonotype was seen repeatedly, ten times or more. CDR3 nucleotides: TGCAGTGCATCGCCGGGACTAGCGGCACAAGAGACCCAGTACTTC. Translating gives CSASPGLAAQETQYF. The V and J genes are TRBV20-1 and TRBJ2-5; 11 bases agree with TRBD2. The CDR3 is made up of 15 amino acids. CDR1 and CDR2 from the germline V gene are DFQATT and SNEGSKA (reference sequence). V dropped 6 bases and J dropped 2; count of bases not matched to a gene: 8.

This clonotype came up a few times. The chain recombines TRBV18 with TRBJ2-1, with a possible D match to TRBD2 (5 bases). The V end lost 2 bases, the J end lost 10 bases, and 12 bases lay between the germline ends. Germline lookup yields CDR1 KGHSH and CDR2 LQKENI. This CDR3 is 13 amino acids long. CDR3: CASSPVERGEQFF. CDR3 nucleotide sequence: TGTGCCAGCTCACCAGTCGAGCGCGGGGAGCAGTTCTTC. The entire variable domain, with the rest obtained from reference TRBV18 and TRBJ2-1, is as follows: NAGVMQNPRHLVRRRGQEARLRCSPMKGHSHVYWYRQLPEEGLKFMVYLQKENIIDESGMPKERFSAEFPKEGPSILRIQQVVRGDSAAYFCASSPVERGEQFFGPGTRLTVL.

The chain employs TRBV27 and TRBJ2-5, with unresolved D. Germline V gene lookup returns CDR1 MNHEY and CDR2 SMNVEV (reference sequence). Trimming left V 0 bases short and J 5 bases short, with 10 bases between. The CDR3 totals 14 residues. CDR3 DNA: TGTGCCAGCAGTTTATCGGTCAGGCCGGAGACCCAGTACTTC. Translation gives CASSLSVRPETQYF.

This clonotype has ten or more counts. The CDR3 sequence: CASSSVRGSYNEQFF. CDR3 DNA: TGCGCCAGCAGCTCCGTAAGGGGCTCCTACAATGAGCAGTTCTTC. This chain links TRBV5-1 with TRBJ2-1, with D possibly being TRBD1 (5 bases). The CDR3 extends over 15 amino acids. V was pared by 3 bases and J by 0 bases, with 10 bases between. Germline V gene lookup returns CDR1 SGHRS and CDR2 YFSETQ.

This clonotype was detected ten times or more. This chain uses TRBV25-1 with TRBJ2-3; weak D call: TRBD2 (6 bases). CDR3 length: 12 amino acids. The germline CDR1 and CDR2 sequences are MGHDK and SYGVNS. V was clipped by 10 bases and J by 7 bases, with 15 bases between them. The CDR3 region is CATGTDLNTQYF. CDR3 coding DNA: TGTGCCACCGGGACTGATCTCAATACGCAGTATTTT. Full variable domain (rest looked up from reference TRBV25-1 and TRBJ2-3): EADIYQTPRYLVIGTGKKITLECSQTMGHDKMYWYQQDPGMELHLIHYSYGVNSTEKGDLSSESTVSRIRTEHFPLTLESARPSHTSQYLCATGTDLNTQYFGPGTRLTVL.

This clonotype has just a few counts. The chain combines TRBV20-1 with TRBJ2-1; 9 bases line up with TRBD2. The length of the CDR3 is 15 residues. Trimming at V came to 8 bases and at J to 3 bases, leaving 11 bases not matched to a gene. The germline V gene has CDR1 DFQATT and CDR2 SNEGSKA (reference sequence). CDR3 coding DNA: TGCAGTAACGACCACGCGGGGGGGTTCTACAATGAGCAGTTCTTC. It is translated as CSNDHAGGFYNEQFF.

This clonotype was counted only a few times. The CDR3 nucleotides read TGCGCCAGCAGCCCTCGACACGGGACAGGGAACTCTGGGGCCAACGTCCTGACTTTC. This translates into CASSPRHGTGNSGANVLTF. V gene TRBV5-1 combines with J gene TRBJ2-6; TRBD1 agrees at 9 bases. Germline CDR1 is SGHRS and CDR2 is YFSETQ. This CDR3 is 19 amino acids long. V trimming: 4 bases; J trimming: 0 bases; junction bases outside the gene matches: 11.

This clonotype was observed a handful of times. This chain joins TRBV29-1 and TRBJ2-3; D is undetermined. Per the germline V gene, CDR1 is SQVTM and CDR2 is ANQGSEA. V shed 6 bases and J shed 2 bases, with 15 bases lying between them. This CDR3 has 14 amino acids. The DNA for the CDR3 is TGCAGCGTGGTATACCGCGTCCCCACAGATACGCAGTATTTT. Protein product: CSVVYRVPTDTQYF.

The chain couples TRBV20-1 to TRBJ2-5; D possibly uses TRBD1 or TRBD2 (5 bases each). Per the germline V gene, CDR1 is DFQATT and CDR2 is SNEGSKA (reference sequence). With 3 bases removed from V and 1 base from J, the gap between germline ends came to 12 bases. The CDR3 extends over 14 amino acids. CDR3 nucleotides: TGCAGTGCTAGTGGAAAGGGGACCCAAGAGACCCAGTACTTC. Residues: CSASGKGTQETQYF.

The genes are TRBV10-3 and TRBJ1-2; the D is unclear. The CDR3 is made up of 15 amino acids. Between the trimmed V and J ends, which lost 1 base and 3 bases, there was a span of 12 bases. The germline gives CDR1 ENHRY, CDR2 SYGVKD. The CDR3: CAISEWQAGDYGYTF. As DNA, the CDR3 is TGTGCCATCAGTGAGTGGCAGGCCGGGGACTATGGCTACACCTTC.

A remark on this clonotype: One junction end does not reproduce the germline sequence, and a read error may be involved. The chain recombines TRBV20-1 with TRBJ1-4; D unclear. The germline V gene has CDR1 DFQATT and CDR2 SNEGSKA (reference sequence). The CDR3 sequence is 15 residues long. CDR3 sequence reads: CCARDPAHLSEKLFF. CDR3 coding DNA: TGCTGTGCTAGAGATCCGGCACACCTATCCGAAAAACTGTTTTTT.

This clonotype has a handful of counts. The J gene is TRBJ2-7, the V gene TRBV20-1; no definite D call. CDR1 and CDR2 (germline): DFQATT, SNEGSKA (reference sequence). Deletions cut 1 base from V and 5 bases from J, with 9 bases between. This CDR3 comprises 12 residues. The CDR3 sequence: CSARVYGNEQYF. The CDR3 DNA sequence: TGCAGTGCTAGAGTTTATGGGAACGAGCAGTACTTC.

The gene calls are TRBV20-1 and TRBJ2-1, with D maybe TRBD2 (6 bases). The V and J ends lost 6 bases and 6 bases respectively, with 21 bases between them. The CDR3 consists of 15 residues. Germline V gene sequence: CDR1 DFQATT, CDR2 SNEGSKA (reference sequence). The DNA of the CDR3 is TGCAGTGCCGAGGGTTCTGGCGGGAAGGTCAATGAGCAGTTCTTC. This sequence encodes CSAEGSGGKVNEQFF.

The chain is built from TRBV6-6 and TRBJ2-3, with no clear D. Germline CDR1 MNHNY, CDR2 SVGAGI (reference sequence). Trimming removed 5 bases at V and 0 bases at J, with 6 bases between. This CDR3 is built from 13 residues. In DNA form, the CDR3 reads TGTGCCAGCAGTCAGATTAGCACAGATACGCAGTATTTT. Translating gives CASSQISTDTQYF.

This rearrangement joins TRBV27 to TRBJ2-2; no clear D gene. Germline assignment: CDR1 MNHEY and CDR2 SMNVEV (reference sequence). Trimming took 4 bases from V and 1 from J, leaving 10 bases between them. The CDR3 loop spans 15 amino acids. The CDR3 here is CASSWANLNTGELFF. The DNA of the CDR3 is TGTGCCAGCAGTTGGGCTAACTTGAACACCGGGGAGCTGTTTTTT.

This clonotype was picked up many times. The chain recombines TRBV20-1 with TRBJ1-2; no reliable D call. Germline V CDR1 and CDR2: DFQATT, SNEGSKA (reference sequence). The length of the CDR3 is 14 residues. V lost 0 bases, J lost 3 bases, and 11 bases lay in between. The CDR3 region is CSARDHSLDYGYTF. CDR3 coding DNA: TGCAGTGCTAGAGATCATAGTCTCGACTATGGCTACACCTTC.

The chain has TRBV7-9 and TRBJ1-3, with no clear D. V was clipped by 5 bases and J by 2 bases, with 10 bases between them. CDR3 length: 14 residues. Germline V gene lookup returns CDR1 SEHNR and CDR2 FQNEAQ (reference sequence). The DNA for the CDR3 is TGTGCCAGCAGCCAGGTCGCGGCTGGAAACACCATATATTTT. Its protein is CASSQVAAGNTIYF.

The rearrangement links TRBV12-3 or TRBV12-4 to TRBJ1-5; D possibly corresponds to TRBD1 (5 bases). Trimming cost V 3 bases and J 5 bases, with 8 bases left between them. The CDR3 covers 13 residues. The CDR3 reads CASSFIGDQPQHF. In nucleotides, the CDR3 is TGTGCCAGCAGTTTTATAGGGGATCAGCCCCAGCATTTT.

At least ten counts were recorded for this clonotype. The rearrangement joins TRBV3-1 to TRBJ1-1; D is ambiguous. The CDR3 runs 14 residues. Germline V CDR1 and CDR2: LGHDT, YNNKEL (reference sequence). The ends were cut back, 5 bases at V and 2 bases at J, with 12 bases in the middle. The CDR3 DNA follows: TGTGCCAGCAGCGCGACGACAAGTAACACTGAAGCTTTCTTT. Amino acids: CASSATTSNTEAFF.

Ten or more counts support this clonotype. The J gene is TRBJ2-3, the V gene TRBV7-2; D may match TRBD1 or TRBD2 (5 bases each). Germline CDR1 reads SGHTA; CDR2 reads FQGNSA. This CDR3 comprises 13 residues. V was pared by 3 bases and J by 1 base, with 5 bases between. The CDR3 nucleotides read TGTGCCAGCAGCTTGGGGGGCACAGATACGCAGTATTTT. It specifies CASSLGGTDTQYF.

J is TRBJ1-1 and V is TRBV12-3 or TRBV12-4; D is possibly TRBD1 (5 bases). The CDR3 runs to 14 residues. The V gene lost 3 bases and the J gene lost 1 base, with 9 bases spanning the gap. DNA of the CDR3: TGTGCCAGCAGTTTCGACAGATGGAACACTGAAGCTTTCTTT. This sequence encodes CASSFDRWNTEAFF.

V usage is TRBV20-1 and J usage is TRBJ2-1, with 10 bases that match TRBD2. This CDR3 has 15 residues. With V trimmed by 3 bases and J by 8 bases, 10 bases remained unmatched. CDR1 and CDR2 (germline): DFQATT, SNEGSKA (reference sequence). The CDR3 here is CSARGLAGARHEQFF. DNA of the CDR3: TGCAGTGCTAGGGGGCTAGCGGGAGCCAGACATGAGCAGTTCTTC.